Each of the 5 T cell receptor beta chains below was sequenced from the same sample in a study of OX40 agonist ivuxolimab in advanced cancers. Sequencing was performed with immunoSEQ multiplex PCR; in TCRdb, only in-frame clones are kept and a portion is missing. This repertoire shows thousands of clones, 73% found once; its top ten account for around 56%. The source was CD4+ or CD8+ T cells sorted from blood, collected in a trial of the OX40 agonist ivuxolimab. These receptors were obtained from an adult with an advanced solid tumor such as melanoma, head and neck, liver or kidney cancer.

The chain links TRBV27 to TRBJ2-2, with D maybe TRBD2 (6 bases). This CDR3 contains 18 residues. Germline assignment: CDR1 MNHEY and CDR2 SMNVEV (reference sequence). V lost 2 bases to trimming and J lost 1 base, with 17 bases between them. The CDR3 reads CASSLTLITGLNTGELFF. The CDR3, as DNA: TGTGCCAGCAGTTTAACCCTGATAACGGGACTGAACACCGGGGAGCTGTTTTTT.

The chain has TRBV2 and TRBJ2-1; D remains unclear. Germline assignment: CDR1 SNHLY and CDR2 FYNNEI. The CDR3 covers 16 residues. V was cut by 2 bases and J by 0 bases, with 11 bases left in between. The CDR3 region is CASSERLHISYNEQFF. CDR3 bases: TGTGCCAGCAGTGAACGACTCCACATCTCCTACAATGAGCAGTTCTTC.

The chain recombines TRBV16 with TRBJ2-7, with 10 bases matching TRBD1. The CDR3 contains 14 residues. Germline-derived CDR1 and CDR2 are KGHSY and FQNENV. V lost 6 bases to trimming and J lost 2 bases; unmatched junction nucleotides: 4. The DNA for the CDR3 is TGTGCCAGCAGAGGGACAGGGGCCACCTACGAGCAGTACTTC. Its translation is CASRGTGATYEQYF. Variable domain in full (rest from reference TRBV16 and TRBJ2-7): GEEVAQTPKHLVRGEGQKAKLYCAPIKGHSYVFWYQQVLKNEFKFLISFQNENVFDETGMPKERFSAKCLPNSPCSLEIQATKLEDSAVYFCASRGTGATYEQYFGPGTRLTVT.

V and J are TRBV7-2 and TRBJ2-4, with 12 bases aligning to TRBD2. The J call may be mistaken, given a closer DNA end match to TRBJ2-7. CDR3 size: 13 residues. Looked up from germline, CDR1 is SGHTA and CDR2 is FQGNSA. The CDR3 DNA reads TGTGCCAGCTCTAGCGGGGGGGCCTACGAGCAGTACTTC. Amino acid sequence: CASSSGGAYEQYF.

This clone came up a few times. The chain couples TRBV9 to TRBJ1-5; D possibly corresponds to TRBD1 (5 bases). Per the germline V gene, CDR1 is SGDLS and CDR2 is YYNGEE. The CDR3 extends over 15 amino acids. The V end lost 4 bases, the J end lost 0 bases, and 11 bases lay between the germline ends. Here the CDR3 reads CASSPGHLSNQPQHF. As DNA, the CDR3 is TGTGCCAGCAGCCCTGGACACCTTAGCAATCAGCCCCAGCATTTT. Filled out from reference TRBV9 and TRBJ1-5, the complete variable domain reads DSGVTQTPKHLITATGQRVTLRCSPRSGDLSVYWYQQSLDQGLQFLIQYYNGEERAKGNILERFSAQQFPDLHSELNLSSLELGDSALYFCASSPGHLSNQPQHFGDGTRLSIL.